The 25 T cell receptor beta chains given below trace back to one sample, sequenced in a study of cytomegalovirus exposure and HLA in healthy donors. Vbeta (60) and Jbeta (13) primers were used in the PCR. Generated by immunoSEQ multiplex PCR, the TCRdb table keeps only in-frame clones and is missing some. This sample carries approximately 130,000 clones, 70% to 80% of them seen once, and the ten largest clones take about 1.7%. The sequenced sample was PBMCs. The receptors derive from a woman aged 45-59 years in good health and CMV-seronegative.

The V gene is TRBV4-3, the J gene TRBJ2-7, with 7 bases identical to TRBD1. Trimming cost V 3 bases and J 3 bases; bases outside gene matches: 8. This CDR3 contains 15 residues. Germline CDR1 is LGHNA and CDR2 is YSLEER. The CDR3 nucleotides read TGCGCCAGCAGCCAGACCACAGGGGCGGACTACGAGCAGTACTTC. It translates to CASSQTTGADYEQYF.

In nucleotides, the CDR3 is TGCGCCAGCAGCTTGGGGAGCGGGAATAATGAGCAGTTCTTC. It codes for CASSLGSGNNEQFF. The J gene is TRBJ2-1, the V gene TRBV5-1; 7 nucleotides agree with TRBD2. V lost 0 bases to trimming and J lost 7 bases; unmatched junction nucleotides: 4. CDR1 and CDR2 (germline): SGHRS, YFSETQ. This CDR3 contains 14 residues.

The chain employs TRBV4-2 and TRBJ2-6; 12 nucleotides align to TRBD2. The germline gives CDR1 LGHNA, CDR2 YNFKEQ. V lost 1 base to trimming and J lost 0 bases; unmatched junction nucleotides: 10. CDR3 length: 21 residues. Here the CDR3 DNA reads TGTGCCAGCAGCCAAGCCCCTAGCGGGAGGGCCTTCCTCTCTGGGGCCAACGTCCTGACTTTC. Translation gives CASSQAPSGRAFLSGANVLTF.

The chain employs TRBV9 and TRBJ2-1; D call uncertain. From germline, CDR1 is SGDLS and CDR2 YYNGEE. Trimming shortened V by 3 bases and J by 8 bases, and 12 bases separated the two germline ends. The CDR3 covers 13 residues. The CDR3 region is CASSGGGNHEQFF. CDR3 nucleotide sequence: TGTGCCAGCAGCGGTGGCGGTAACCATGAGCAGTTCTTC.

In the case of this clone: The junction departs from germline at one end; a sequencing error may be responsible. The chain couples TRBV6-5 to TRBJ1-2; D is possibly TRBD1 (5 bases). CDR1 and CDR2 (germline): MNHEY, SVGAGI. The CDR3 loop spans 14 amino acids. CDR3 DNA sequence: TGTGCCAGCAGTTACTCGACAGATTTCTATGGCTACCCCTTC. This translates into CASSYSTDFYGYPF.

The rearrangement uses TRBV7-2 and TRBJ1-2; D may be TRBD1 (6 bases). Trimming removed 5 bases at V and 7 bases at J, with 14 bases between. The CDR3 has 13 residues. Germline values: CDR1 SGHTA, CDR2 FQGNSA. CDR3 coding DNA: TGTGCCAGCAGCCGAGGGGGGGATGCTGGCTACACCTTC. Translated, it gives CASSRGGDAGYTF.

This chain joins TRBV4-3 and TRBJ1-1; tentative D call: TRBD1 (5 bases). Trimming shortened V by 1 base and J by 1 base, and 13 bases separated the two germline ends. This CDR3 region has 16 residues. Germline loops: CDR1 LGHNA, CDR2 YSLEER. The CDR3 reads CASSQVQGTKNTEAFF. CDR3 coding DNA: TGCGCCAGCAGCCAAGTGCAGGGTACAAAGAACACTGAAGCTTTCTTT.

The rearrangement links TRBV25-1 to TRBJ2-1, with D tentatively TRBD2 (5 bases). The CDR3 sequence is 11 residues long. Germline CDR1 reads MGHDK; CDR2 reads SYGVNS. V was cut by 4 bases and J by 10 bases, with 8 bases left in between. The DNA of the CDR3 is TGTGCCAGCAGTGTCGACTACGAGCAGTTCTTC. Translation gives CASSVDYEQFF. The variable domain in full, completed from reference TRBV25-1 and TRBJ2-1, reads EADIYQTPRYLVIGTGKKITLECSQTMGHDKMYWYQQDPGMELHLIHYSYGVNSTEKGDLSSESTVSRIRTEHFPLTLESARPSHTSQYLCASSVDYEQFFGPGTRLTVL.

The chain employs TRBV7-9 and TRBJ2-7; the match to TRBD2 covers 7 bases. The trim removed 2 bases at V and 3 bases at J, leaving 7 bases unmatched. Germline values: CDR1 SEHNR, CDR2 FQNEAQ (reference sequence). The CDR3 has 15 residues. The DNA for the CDR3 is TGTGCCAGCAGCTTAATAAGCGGGGCCGACTACGAGCAGTACTTC. Translation: CASSLISGADYEQYF.

The rearrangement links TRBV2 to TRBJ2-7; D remains unclear. The length of the CDR3 is 10 residues. Germline V gene lookup returns CDR1 SNHLY and CDR2 FYNNEI. Trimming stripped 6 bases from V and 3 bases from J, with 3 bases between. The CDR3 DNA is TGTGCCAGCAGCTACTACGAGCAGTACTTC. Translating gives CASSYYEQYF.

Written as DNA, the CDR3 is TGCGCCAGCAGCCAAGAGGGTGGGGCTCTAGTCGCCGGGGAGCTGTTTTTT. It encodes CASSQEGGALVAGELFF. The chain recombines TRBV4-1 with TRBJ2-2; a weak D match, TRBD1 (5 bases). From germline, CDR1 is MGHRA and CDR2 YSYEKL. Trimming removed 0 bases at V and 6 bases at J, with 17 bases between. The CDR3 totals 17 residues.

The chain combines TRBV19 with TRBJ2-1; the match to TRBD2 covers 7 bases. Germline V CDR1 and CDR2: LNHDA, SQIVND (reference sequence). V lost 1 base and J lost 8; bases outside the gene matches: 5. The length of the CDR3 is 14 residues. The DNA for the CDR3 is TGTGCCAGTAGTATAGCGGGGAGGGCGGATGAGCAGTTCTTC. Residues: CASSIAGRADEQFF.

J is TRBJ1-1 and V is TRBV7-9; D is perhaps TRBD1 (6 bases). Trimming stripped 9 bases from V and 7 bases from J, with 9 bases between. The CDR3 contains 10 residues. Germline V lookup: CDR1 SEHNR, CDR2 FQNEAQ (reference sequence). The CDR3 protein is CASRGGEAFF. The CDR3 DNA sequence: TGTGCCAGTCGAGGGGGTGAAGCTTTCTTT. The full variable domain, its missing parts supplied by reference TRBV7-9 and TRBJ1-1, is DTGVSQNPRHKITKRGQNVTFRCDPISEHNRLYWYRQTLGQGPEFLTYFQNEAQLEKSRLLSDRFSAERPKGSFSTLEIQRTEQGDSAMYLCASRGGEAFFGQGTRLTVV.

The genes are TRBV11-2 and TRBJ2-5; D is uncertain. V was clipped by 1 base and J by 5 bases, with 17 bases between them. Germline CDR1 reads SGHAT; CDR2 reads FQNNGV. The length of the CDR3 is 16 residues. CDR3 in amino acids: CASSLGRLSSGETQYF. CDR3 DNA: TGTGCCAGCAGCTTAGGGCGACTCTCCAGTGGGGAGACCCAGTACTTC.

The chain carries TRBV7-6 and TRBJ2-1; TRBD2 agrees at 13 bases. The V gene end was trimmed by 5 bases and the J gene end by 1 base; junction bases not matched to a gene: 5. The V gene's germline CDR1 is SGHVS and CDR2 FNYEAQ. CDR3 length: 17 residues. CDR3 sequence (DNA): TGTGCCAGCAGCCCCAGGACTAGCGGGAGTTCCTACAATGAGCAGTTCTTC. Encoded protein: CASSPRTSGSSYNEQFF.

This rearrangement joins TRBV27 to TRBJ2-2; 10 nucleotides align to TRBD1. Germline V CDR1 and CDR2: MNHEY, SMNVEV (reference sequence). There are 14 residues in the CDR3. The V and J ends lost 6 bases and 4 bases, in that order; junction bases with no gene match: 2. The CDR3 nucleotides read TGTGCCAGCAGATGGACAGGGGGCACCGGGGAGCTGTTTTTT. Its translation is CASRWTGGTGELFF.

The sample holds a few counts of this clone. The rearrangement links TRBV19 to TRBJ1-5; TRBD1 matches at 7 bases. Germline loops: CDR1 LNHDA, CDR2 SQIVND (reference sequence). V lost 1 base to trimming and J lost 3 bases; unmatched junction nucleotides: 9. The CDR3 covers 17 residues. The chain's CDR3 is CASSIAFGQDPNQPQHF. The CDR3 DNA sequence: TGTGCCAGTAGTATAGCCTTCGGACAGGACCCCAATCAGCCCCAGCATTTT.

This rearrangement joins TRBV1 to TRBJ2-5; the table's D gene call, TRBD2, was not cross checked with the DNA. TRBV1 constitutes a pseudogene. This CDR3 has 16 residues. The DNA of the CDR3 is TGCACCAGCAGCCCGGGTGAGCGGGAGTGCGGGGAGACCCAGTACTTC. It codes for CTSSPGERECGETQYF.

In its sample, this clone was seen a few times. The chain joins TRBV14 to TRBJ2-2, with 7 bases identical to TRBD2. Trimming removed 4 bases from V and 7 bases from J; junction bases left unmatched: 9. The germline CDR1 and CDR2 sequences are SGHDN and FVKESK. The length of the CDR3 is 15 residues. As DNA, the CDR3 is TGTGCCAGCAGCCCTGTCGGAGGGAGGGGCGGGGAGCTGTTTTTT. Its translation: CASSPVGGRGGELFF.

V usage is TRBV28 and J usage is TRBJ2-5, with a tentative D call TRBD2 (5 bases). Trimming took off 3 bases at V and 8 bases at J, with 16 bases between the two ends. CDR3 length: 14 amino acids. Per germline, CDR1 MDHEN and CDR2 SYDVKM. CDR3 loop: CASSFFQRDTTQYF. The CDR3 bases are TGTGCCAGCAGTTTCTTTCAACGGGATACAACCCAGTACTTC.

The V and J genes are TRBV6-5 and TRBJ2-5; TRBD2 agrees at 13 bases. The CDR3 spans 15 residues. Germline V gene data show CDR1 as MNHEY and CDR2 as SVGAGI. J was trimmed by 1 base and V by 7 bases; bases with no gene match: 3. CDR3 amino acids: CASKLAGGVQETQYF. For the CDR3, the DNA is TGTGCCAGCAAACTAGCGGGAGGGGTCCAAGAGACCCAGTACTTC.

The chain employs TRBV5-1 and TRBJ2-5; D ambiguous. Germline-derived CDR1 and CDR2 are SGHRS and YFSETQ. V lost 1 base to trimming and J lost 5 bases, with 12 bases between them. The length of the CDR3 is 14 residues. The CDR3 coding sequence is TGCGCCAGCAGCTTGACCCGAGGTGGCGAGACCCAGTACTTC. Encoded protein: CASSLTRGGETQYF. Based on the CDR3 plus reference TRBV5-1 and TRBJ2-5, the full variable domain is KAGVTQTPRYLIKTRGQQVTLSCSPISGHRSVSWYQQTPGQGLQFLFEYFSETQRNKGNFPGRFSGRQFSNSRSEMNVSTLELGDSALYLCASSLTRGGETQYFGPGTRLLVL.

Only a few counts were recorded for this clone. The chain has TRBV15 and TRBJ2-1, with D unresolved. CDR1 and CDR2 (germline): LNHNV, YYDKDF (reference sequence). Trimming cost V 4 bases and J 10 bases, with 8 bases left between them. This CDR3 comprises 11 residues. DNA for the CDR3: TGTGCCACCAGCAAGGAGCACGAGCAGTTCTTC. This gives the protein CATSKEHEQFF.

The rearrangement links TRBV7-9 to TRBJ1-4; possibly TRBD1 for D (6 bases). Germline lookup yields CDR1 SEHNR and CDR2 FQNEAQ (reference sequence). Trimming shortened V by 4 bases and J by 16 bases, and 16 bases separated the two germline ends. The CDR3 sequence is 12 residues long. The CDR3 coding sequence is TGTGCCAGCAGCTATACGACAGGCTTGACGTTTTTT. Its translation: CASSYTTGLTFF.

V gene TRBV4-3 combines with J gene TRBJ2-4, with 11 bases aligning to TRBD2. Germline V gives CDR1 LGHNA, CDR2 YSLEER. The CDR3 sequence is 21 residues long. Trimming took 5 bases from V and 7 from J; bases not matched to a gene: 25. This chain's CDR3 is CASSSNALSGRAMPRHNIQYF. CDR3 DNA sequence: TGCGCCAGCAGCTCTAACGCCCTTAGCGGGAGGGCCATGCCTCGACACAACATTCAGTACTTC.